This T cell receptor beta chain was profiled in a study of T cells in Graves' hyperthyroidism and ophthalmopathy. RNA transcripts provided the source from which TCR beta CDR3 regions were amplified. Primed by the HTBI set, a first-round RT-PCR was run on the TCR CDR3. Each CDR3 protein gets one entry after TCRdb re-called the multiplex PCR reads with MiXCR. The sample shows 100,000 to 130,000 distinct CDR3 sequences, 15% to 20% of them seen only once. CDR1 and CDR2 (germline): MNHNS, SASEGT. CDR3 length equals 13 residues. Trimming cost V 4 bases and J 1 base, with 7 bases left between them. The material sequenced was blood. V and J are TRBV6-1 and TRBJ1-1; D unclear. The source of this sequence is a woman aged 45 to 65 with Graves' hyperthyroidism. The CDR3 DNA reads as TGTGCCAGCAGTGTAACAAGGAACACTGAAGCTTTCTTT. Translation: CASSVTRNTEAFF.